This T cell receptor (beta chain) was sequenced during a study of blood T cells in healthy people across ages. Study information: Template switching captured about one barcoded beta molecule per two T cells.

Study results and limitations: In the absence of known donor CMV status, changes in expanded clonotypes were possibly confounded. Bulk PBMC profiling left naive and antigen-experienced comparisons inconclusive.

Germline CDR1 reads MNHEY; CDR2 reads SVGAGI. This CDR3 region has 13 residues. V gave up 6 bases and J gave up 7 bases, with 10 bases separating them. The second PCR ran about 6 to 12 cycles with a sample-barcoded 5' primer and J-beta primers. TCRdb re-called the 5' RACE reads with MiXCR, one entry per CDR3 protein. The sample records some 640,000 distinct CDR3 sequences, around 48% being singletons. Note on this clonotype: Antigen specificity is unknown.

Per sample, a minimum of 6.5 million PBMCs were isolated. This sequence was found in a woman in her sixties or seventies in good health. The chain has TRBV6-5 and TRBJ1-6, with D perhaps TRBD1 (5 bases). The sample consisted of blood. Here the CDR3 reads CASRGHQNSPLHF. DNA of the CDR3: TGTGCCAGCAGAGGACACCAAAATTCACCCCTCCACTTT.